What follows are 3 T cell receptor beta chains derived from one specimen sequenced in a study of blood T cell repertoires in COVID-19. The protocol was immunoSEQ multiplex PCR, while the TCRdb copy is restricted to in-frame clones and leaves out a portion. The sample gives 30,000 to 40,000 clones, roughly three quarters of which show up once; roughly 31% is in the top ten. The source material was peripheral blood. The receptors shown here come from a man older than 75 with acute or convalescent COVID-19.

The chain has TRBV5-5 and TRBJ2-7; 10 positions match TRBD2. CDR3 size: 15 residues. V dropped 4 bases and J dropped 2; count of bases not matched to a gene: 6. From germline, CDR1 is SGHKS and CDR2 YYEKEE (reference sequence). DNA of the CDR3: TGTGCCAGCAGCGCTAACGGACTAGCGGCCTACGAGCAGTACTTC. Protein product: CASSANGLAAYEQYF.

This sequence joins TRBV4-1 and TRBJ1-3; D possibly corresponds to TRBD1 (6 bases). V lost 5 bases and J 0 bases, leaving 8 bases between the germline ends. Germline V CDR1 and CDR2: MGHRA, YSYEKL. The CDR3 has 14 residues. CDR3 loop: CASSGDNSGNTIYF. DNA for the CDR3: TGCGCCAGCAGCGGGGACAACTCTGGAAACACCATATATTTT.

The chain couples TRBV5-4 to TRBJ1-1, with unresolved D. The germline V gene encodes CDR1 SGHNT and CDR2 YYREEE (reference sequence). V was trimmed by 4 bases and J by 1 base, leaving 5 bases between them. There are 12 residues in the CDR3. CDR3 in amino acids: CASSLWNTEAFF. The CDR3 coding sequence is TGTGCCAGCAGCCTATGGAACACTGAAGCTTTCTTT.